Below, 4 T cell receptor beta chains from the same sample are listed, as sequenced in a study of CD8 T cells in ankylosing spondylitis. Using its own MiXCR run on the 5' RACE reads, TCRdb lists one record per CDR3 protein. The sample lists 150,000 or so distinct CDR3 sequences, just over 9.5% seen once, with about 15% in the top ten. Sequenced: blood, either unsorted or a sorted T cell fraction (not recorded which). These receptors came from a female donor with ankylosing spondylitis or in good health (not recorded which).

V usage is TRBV4-1 and J usage is TRBJ2-1, with TRBD2 identical over 8 bases. V lost 10 bases, J lost 7 bases, and 6 bases stayed unmatched. CDR1 is MGHRA, CDR2 YSYEKL, per germline. This CDR3 region has 12 residues. The CDR3 coding sequence is TGCGCCACGCGGGGGGCTAATAATGAGCAGTTCTTC. Its translation is CATRGANNEQFF.

V and J are TRBV7-2 and TRBJ2-7, with D possibly TRBD2 on 6 matching bases. The CDR3 covers 14 residues. The germline gives CDR1 SGHTA, CDR2 FQGNSA. Trimming pared 4 bases from V and 1 base from J, leaving 11 bases between. The CDR3 spells CASSSPGLSYEQYF. The CDR3 DNA sequence: TGTGCCAGCAGCTCCCCCGGACTATCCTACGAGCAGTACTTC.

This clonotype was detected only a few times. The CDR3 protein is CASSLLAGSSYNEQFF. For the CDR3, the DNA is TGTGCCAGCAGCTTACTAGCGGGAAGCTCCTACAATGAGCAGTTCTTC. The V gene is TRBV7-3, the J gene TRBJ2-1; 9 bases are shared with TRBD2. Trimming took 2 bases from V and 0 from J; bases not matched to a gene: 2. The CDR3 spans 16 residues. The germline V gene has CDR1 SGHTA and CDR2 FQGTGA.

This clonotype came up many times. V and J are TRBV12-3 or TRBV12-4 and TRBJ2-3; D is unclear. Trimming pared 2 bases from V and 2 bases from J, leaving 11 bases between. CDR3 length equals 15 residues. CDR3 nucleotide sequence: TGTGCCAGCAGTTTAATTTCTCCCCCCACAGATACGCAGTATTTT. Encoded protein: CASSLISPPTDTQYF.